This TCR beta chain was sequenced in a study of control samples from healthy donors and cancer patients. This clone was seen a few times. CDR1 SGHRS and CDR2 YFSETQ come from the germline V gene. Germline trimming cut 0 bases from V and 6 bases from J; bases unmatched to any gene: 7. The CDR3 spans 16 residues. TCRdb's copy holds only in-frame clones and misses some; the assay was immunoSEQ multiplex PCR. The data contain tens of thousands of clones, less than 90% of them seen just once; the ten biggest clones take up less than 55%. Sequencing used blood. The V gene is TRBV5-1, the J gene TRBJ2-2; 8 bases agree with TRBD1. The receptor was derived from a man between 60 and 70 years old in good health. CDR3 protein: CASSLEAGGLAGELFF. Here the CDR3 DNA reads TGCGCCAGCAGCTTGGAGGCAGGGGGCTTGGCCGGGGAGCTGTTTTTT.